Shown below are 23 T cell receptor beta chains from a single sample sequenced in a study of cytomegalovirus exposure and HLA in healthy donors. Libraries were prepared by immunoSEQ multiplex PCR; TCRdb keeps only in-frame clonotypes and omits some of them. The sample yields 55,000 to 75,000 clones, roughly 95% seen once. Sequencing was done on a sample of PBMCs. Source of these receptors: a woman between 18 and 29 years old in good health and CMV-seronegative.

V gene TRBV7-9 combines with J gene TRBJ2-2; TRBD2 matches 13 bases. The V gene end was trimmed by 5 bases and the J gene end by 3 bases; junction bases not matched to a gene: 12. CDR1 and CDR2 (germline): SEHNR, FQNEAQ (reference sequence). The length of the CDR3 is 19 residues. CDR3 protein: CASSPPPGLAGQHTGELFF. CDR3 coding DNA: TGTGCCAGCAGCCCCCCCCCGGGACTAGCGGGGCAACACACCGGGGAGCTGTTTTTT.

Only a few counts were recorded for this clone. CDR3 sequence: CASSPTQGEGSQPQHF. In DNA form, the CDR3 reads TGTGCCAGCTCACCAACACAGGGAGAGGGGAGTCAGCCCCAGCATTTT. The chain has TRBV18 and TRBJ1-5; D possibly corresponds to TRBD1 (6 bases). Germline values: CDR1 KGHSH, CDR2 LQKENI. Trimming cost V 2 bases and J 6 bases, with 17 bases left between them. The CDR3 loop spans 16 amino acids.

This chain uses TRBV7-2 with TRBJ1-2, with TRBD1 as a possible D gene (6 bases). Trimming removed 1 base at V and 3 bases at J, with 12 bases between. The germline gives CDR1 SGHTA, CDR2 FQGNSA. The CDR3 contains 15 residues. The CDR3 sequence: CASSLDGGSHYGYTF. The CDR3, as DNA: TGTGCCAGCAGCTTAGATGGGGGCTCTCACTATGGCTACACCTTC. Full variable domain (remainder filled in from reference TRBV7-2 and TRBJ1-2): GAGVSQSPSNKVTEKGKDVELRCDPISGHTALYWYRQSLGQGLEFLIYFQGNSAPDKSGLPSDRFSAERTGGSVSTLTIQRTQQEDSAVYLCASSLDGGSHYGYTFGSGTRLTVV.

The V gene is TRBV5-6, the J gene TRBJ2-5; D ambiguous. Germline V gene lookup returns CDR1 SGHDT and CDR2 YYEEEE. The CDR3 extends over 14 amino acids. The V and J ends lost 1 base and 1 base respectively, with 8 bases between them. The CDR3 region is CASSLYWAQETQYF. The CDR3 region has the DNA TGTGCCAGCAGCTTGTACTGGGCCCAAGAGACCCAGTACTTC.

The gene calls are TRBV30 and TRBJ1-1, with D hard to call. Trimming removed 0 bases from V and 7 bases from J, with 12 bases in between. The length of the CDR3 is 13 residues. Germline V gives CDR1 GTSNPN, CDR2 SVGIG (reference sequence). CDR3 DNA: TGTGCCTGGAGTGTACTTGGCGGAATTGAAGCTTTCTTT. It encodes CAWSVLGGIEAFF.

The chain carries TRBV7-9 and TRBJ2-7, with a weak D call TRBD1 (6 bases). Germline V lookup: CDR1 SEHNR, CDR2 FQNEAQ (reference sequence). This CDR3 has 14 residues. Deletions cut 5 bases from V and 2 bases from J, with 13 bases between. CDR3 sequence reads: CASSRDNTPYEQYF. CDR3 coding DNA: TGTGCCAGCAGCCGGGACAACACCCCCTACGAGCAGTACTTC.

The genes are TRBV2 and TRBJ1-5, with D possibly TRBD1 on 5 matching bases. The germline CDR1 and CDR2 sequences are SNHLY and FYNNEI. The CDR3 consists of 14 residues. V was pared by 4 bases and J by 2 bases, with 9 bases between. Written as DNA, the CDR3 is TGTGCCAGCAGTGCGGGGGGGGGCAATCAGCCCCAGCATTTT. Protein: CASSAGGGNQPQHF.

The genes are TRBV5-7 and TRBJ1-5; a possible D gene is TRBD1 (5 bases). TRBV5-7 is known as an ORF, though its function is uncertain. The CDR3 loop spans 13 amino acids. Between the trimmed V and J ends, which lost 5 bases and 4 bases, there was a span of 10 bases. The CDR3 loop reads CASRQVRNQPQHF. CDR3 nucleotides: TGTGCCAGCAGACAGGTCCGGAATCAGCCCCAGCATTTT.

This CDR3 is CASSLGRVWGGGANVLTF. The DNA of the CDR3 is TGTGCCAGCAGCTTAGGCCGGGTATGGGGCGGTGGGGCCAACGTCCTGACTTTC. V usage is TRBV11-2 and J usage is TRBJ2-6; weak D call: TRBD1 (5 bases). V was shortened by 1 base and J by 3 bases, with 16 bases between the two germline ends. The CDR3 is 18 amino acids. Germline V CDR1 and CDR2: SGHAT, FQNNGV.

The CDR3 loop is CASSLYPASGRTDTQYF. For the CDR3, the DNA is TGTGCCAGCAGTTTATACCCGGCTAGCGGACGCACAGATACGCAGTATTTT. The J gene is TRBJ2-3, the V gene TRBV27; TRBD2 matches 7 bases. Per germline, CDR1 MNHEY and CDR2 SMNVEV (reference sequence). This CDR3 has 17 amino acids. The J segment lost 1 base and the V segment lost 1 base, leaving 8 bases of the junction unmatched.

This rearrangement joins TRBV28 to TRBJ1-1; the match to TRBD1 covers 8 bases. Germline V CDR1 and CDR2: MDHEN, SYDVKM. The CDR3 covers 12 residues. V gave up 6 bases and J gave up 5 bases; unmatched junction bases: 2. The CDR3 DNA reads TGTGCCAGCAGGACAGGGGTGACTGAAGCTTTCTTT. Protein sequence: CASRTGVTEAFF.

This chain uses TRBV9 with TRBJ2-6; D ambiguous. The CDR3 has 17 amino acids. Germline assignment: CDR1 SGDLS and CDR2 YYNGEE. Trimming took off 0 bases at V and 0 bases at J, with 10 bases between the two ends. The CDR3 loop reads CASSVAPKLSGANVLTF. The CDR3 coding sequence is TGTGCCAGCAGCGTAGCCCCCAAACTCTCTGGGGCCAACGTCCTGACTTTC.

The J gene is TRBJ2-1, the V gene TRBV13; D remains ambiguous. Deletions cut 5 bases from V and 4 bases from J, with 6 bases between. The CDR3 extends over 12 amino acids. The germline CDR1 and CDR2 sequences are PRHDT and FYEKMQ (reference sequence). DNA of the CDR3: TGTGCCAGCAGCGCTAAGTACAATGAGCAGTTCTTC. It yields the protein CASSAKYNEQFF.

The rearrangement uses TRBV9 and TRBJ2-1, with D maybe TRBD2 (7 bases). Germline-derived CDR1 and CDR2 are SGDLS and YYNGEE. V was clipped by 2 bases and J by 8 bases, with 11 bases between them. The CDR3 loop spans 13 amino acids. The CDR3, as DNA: TGTGCCAGCAGCGTGGGGGGGCGGGATGAGCAGTTCTTC. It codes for CASSVGGRDEQFF. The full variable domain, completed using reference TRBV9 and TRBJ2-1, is DSGVTQTPKHLITATGQRVTLRCSPRSGDLSVYWYQQSLDQGLQFLIQYYNGEERAKGNILERFSAQQFPDLHSELNLSSLELGDSALYFCASSVGGRDEQFFGPGTRLTVL.

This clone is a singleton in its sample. The CDR3: CASSYTTGWDEQFF. CDR3 in DNA: TGTGCCAGCAGTTACACCACAGGGTGGGATGAGCAGTTCTTC. This chain joins TRBV6-5 and TRBJ2-1; D is possibly TRBD1 (6 bases). This CDR3 region has 14 residues. The V end was cut by 2 bases, the J end by 8 bases, with 13 bases between. CDR1 and CDR2 (germline): MNHEY, SVGAGI.

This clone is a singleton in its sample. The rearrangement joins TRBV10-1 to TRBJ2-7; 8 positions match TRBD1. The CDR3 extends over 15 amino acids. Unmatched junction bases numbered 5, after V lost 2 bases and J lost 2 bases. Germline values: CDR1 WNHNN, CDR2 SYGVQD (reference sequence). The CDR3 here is CASSEGDRPPYEQYF. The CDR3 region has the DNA TGCGCCAGCAGTGAGGGGGACAGGCCTCCCTACGAGCAGTACTTC.

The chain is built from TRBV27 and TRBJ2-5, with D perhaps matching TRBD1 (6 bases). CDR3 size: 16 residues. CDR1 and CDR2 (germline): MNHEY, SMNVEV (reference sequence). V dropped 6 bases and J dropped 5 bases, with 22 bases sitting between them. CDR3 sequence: CASSPKGVGIRETQYF. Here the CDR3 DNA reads TGTGCCAGCAGCCCCAAGGGGGTGGGTATCAGGGAGACCCAGTACTTC.

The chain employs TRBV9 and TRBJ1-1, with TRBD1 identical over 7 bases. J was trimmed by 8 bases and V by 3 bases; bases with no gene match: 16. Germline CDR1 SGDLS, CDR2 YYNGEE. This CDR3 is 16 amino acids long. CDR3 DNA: TGTGCCAGCAGCGAGACAGGGCGGGCCCTAGGTGCAGAAGCTTTCTTT. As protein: CASSETGRALGAEAFF.

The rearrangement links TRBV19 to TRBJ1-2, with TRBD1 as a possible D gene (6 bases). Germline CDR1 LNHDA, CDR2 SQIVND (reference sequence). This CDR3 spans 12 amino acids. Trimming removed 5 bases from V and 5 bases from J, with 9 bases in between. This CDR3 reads CASSPTGYGYTF. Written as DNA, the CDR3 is TGTGCCAGTAGTCCGACAGGATATGGCTACACCTTC.

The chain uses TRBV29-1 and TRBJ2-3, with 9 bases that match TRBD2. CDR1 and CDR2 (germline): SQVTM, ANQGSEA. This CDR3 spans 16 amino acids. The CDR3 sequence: CHEGAGGDTSTDTQYF. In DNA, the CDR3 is TGCCACGAGGGGGCGGGAGGGGACACTAGCACAGATACGCAGTATTTT.

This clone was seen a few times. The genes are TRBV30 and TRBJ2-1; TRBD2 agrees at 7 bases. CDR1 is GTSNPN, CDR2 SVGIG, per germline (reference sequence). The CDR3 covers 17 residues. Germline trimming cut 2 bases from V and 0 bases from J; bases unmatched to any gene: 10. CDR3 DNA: TGTGCCTGGAGTCTAGGGGCGGGAGTGGCCTCCTACAATGAGCAGTTCTTC. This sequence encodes CAWSLGAGVASYNEQFF.

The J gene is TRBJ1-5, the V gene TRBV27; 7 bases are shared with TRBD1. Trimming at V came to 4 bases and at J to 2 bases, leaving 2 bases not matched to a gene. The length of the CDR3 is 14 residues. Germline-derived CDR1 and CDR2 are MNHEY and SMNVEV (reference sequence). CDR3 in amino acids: CASSYGQGNQPQHF. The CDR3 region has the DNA TGTGCCAGCAGTTATGGACAGGGCAATCAGCCCCAGCATTTT.

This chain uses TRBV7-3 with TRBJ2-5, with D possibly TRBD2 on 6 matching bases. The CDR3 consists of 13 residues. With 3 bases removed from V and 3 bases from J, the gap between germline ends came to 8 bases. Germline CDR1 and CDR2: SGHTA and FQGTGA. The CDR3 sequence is CASSFGGKETQYF. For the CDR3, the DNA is TGTGCCAGCAGCTTCGGGGGTAAAGAGACCCAGTACTTC.